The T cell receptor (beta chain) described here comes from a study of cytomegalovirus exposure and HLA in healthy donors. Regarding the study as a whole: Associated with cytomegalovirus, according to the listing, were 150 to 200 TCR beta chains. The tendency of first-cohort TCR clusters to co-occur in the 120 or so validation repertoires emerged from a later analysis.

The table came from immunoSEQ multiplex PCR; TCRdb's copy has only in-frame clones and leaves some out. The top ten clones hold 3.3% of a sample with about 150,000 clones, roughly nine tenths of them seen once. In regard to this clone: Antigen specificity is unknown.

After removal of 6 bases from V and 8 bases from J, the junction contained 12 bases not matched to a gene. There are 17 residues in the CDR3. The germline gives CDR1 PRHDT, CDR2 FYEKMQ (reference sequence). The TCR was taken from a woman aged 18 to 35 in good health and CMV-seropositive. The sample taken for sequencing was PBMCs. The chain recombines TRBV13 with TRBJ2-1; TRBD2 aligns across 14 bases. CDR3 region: CASRRSGTSGSRDEQFF. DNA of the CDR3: TGTGCCAGCAGGAGATCGGGGACTAGCGGGAGTAGGGATGAGCAGTTCTTC.